A single sample is the source of the 26 T cell receptor beta chains below, sequenced in a study of immune characterization of retroperitoneal liposarcoma. TCRdb analysed the PCR reads with MiXCR anew, one entry per CDR3 protein. Of several thousand distinct CDR3 sequences in the sample, over 40% were seen once. The sequenced sample was tumor tissue. The receptors stem from a male donor with retroperitoneal liposarcoma.

The DNA for the CDR3 is TGTGCCAGCAGGACTAGCGGAGGGGAGACCCAGTACTTC. Translating it yields CASRTSGGETQYF. J is TRBJ2-5 and V is TRBV6-8; 9 bases map to TRBD2. With V trimmed by 6 bases and J by 5 bases, 4 bases remained unmatched. This CDR3 has 13 amino acids. Germline assignment: CDR1 MNHGY and CDR2 SAAAGT.

The rearrangement uses TRBV6-8 and TRBJ2-5; TRBD2 agrees at 13 bases. This CDR3 has 21 residues. J lost 0 bases, V lost 5 bases, and 18 bases had no gene match. Germline values: CDR1 MNHGY, CDR2 SAAAGT. CDR3 in amino acids: CASSDPGLAGRVRQYQETQYF. CDR3 DNA sequence: TGTGCCAGCAGTGACCCGGGACTAGCGGGGAGGGTGCGACAGTACCAAGAGACCCAGTACTTC.

The V and J genes are TRBV27 and TRBJ2-1, with D hard to call. The CDR3 loop spans 16 amino acids. Germline-derived CDR1 and CDR2 are MNHEY and SMNVEV (reference sequence). The V end was cut by 0 bases, the J end by 0 bases, with 9 bases between. The CDR3 protein is CASSLSGSSSYNEQFF. In nucleotides, the CDR3 is TGTGCCAGCAGTTTATCGGGGTCGAGCTCCTACAATGAGCAGTTCTTC.

This clonotype counts as medium-sized. The chain has TRBV6-1 and TRBJ1-2; D gene unclear. Deletions cut 2 bases from V and 13 bases from J, with 17 bases between. Looked up from germline, CDR1 is MNHNS and CDR2 is SASEGT. The CDR3 is 13 amino acids. DNA of the CDR3: TGTGCCAGCAGTGAACTTGGCGGAACGACTAGCACCTTC. Its translation: CASSELGGTTSTF.

The table lists this clonotype with a few counts. The J gene is TRBJ2-3, the V gene TRBV6-6, with a weak D call TRBD2 (6 bases). The CDR3 runs 13 residues. The V end lost 6 bases, the J end lost 0 bases, and 7 bases lay between the germline ends. CDR1 MNHNY and CDR2 SVGAGI come from the germline V gene (reference sequence). This CDR3 is CASRLASTDTQYF. The CDR3 DNA is TGTGCCAGCAGACTAGCTAGCACAGATACGCAGTATTTT.

This chain uses TRBV12-3 or TRBV12-4 with TRBJ1-5; possible D gene TRBD1, 5 bases. V was trimmed by 2 bases and J by 4 bases, leaving 6 bases between them. The CDR3 runs to 13 residues. CDR3 amino acids: CASSLRQNQPQHF. CDR3 bases: TGTGCCAGCAGTTTACGACAGAATCAGCCCCAGCATTTT.

The sample holds one count of this clonotype. The V gene is TRBV7-8, the J gene TRBJ2-2; 14 bases map to TRBD2. V gave up 4 bases and J gave up 7 bases; unmatched junction bases: 2. Germline loops: CDR1 SGHVS, CDR2 FQNEAQ. The CDR3 totals 15 residues. The DNA of the CDR3 is TGTGCCAGCAGCTATGGGACTAGCGGGAGCGGGGAGCTGTTTTTT. It encodes CASSYGTSGSGELFF.

This clonotype was detected a few times. The chain links TRBV6-1 to TRBJ2-5; tentatively, D is TRBD2 (6 bases). The J call is uncertain, as TRBJ2-7 better fits the DNA end. The germline V gene encodes CDR1 MNHNS and CDR2 SASEGT. This CDR3 comprises 14 residues. CDR3 bases: TGTGCCAGCAGTGGGCCCGGGGGAACCTACGAGCAGTACTTC. Protein product: CASSGPGGTYEQYF.

This clonotype was observed a few times. The chain carries TRBV7-2 and TRBJ2-5; D remains ambiguous. The J call may be mistaken, given a closer DNA end match to TRBJ2-7. This CDR3 is 12 amino acids long. Germline CDR1 SGHTA, CDR2 FQGNSA. CDR3 sequence (DNA): TGTGCCAGCAGTCGGACGGTTTACGAGCAGTACTTC. Its translation is CASSRTVYEQYF.

This chain connects TRBV25-1 to TRBJ2-2, with D possibly being TRBD2 (5 bases). V dropped 3 bases and J dropped 1 base, with 6 bases sitting between them. Germline V gene data show CDR1 as MGHDK and CDR2 as SYGVNS. The CDR3 contains 14 residues. This chain's CDR3 is CASSDRGNTGELFF. The CDR3 DNA reads as TGTGCCAGCAGTGATCGGGGGAACACCGGGGAGCTGTTTTTT.

This clonotype is termed medium-sized. The rearrangement joins TRBV6-1 to TRBJ2-1; 7 bases line up with TRBD2. The DNA matches TRBJ2-7 better at its end, which makes the J call doubtful. CDR3 length: 14 residues. CDR1 is MNHNS and CDR2 is SASEGT in the germline V gene. The CDR3 loop is CASSLVTGGYEQYF. The CDR3 DNA reads as TGTGCCAGCAGTTTGGTAACGGGGGGTTACGAGCAGTACTTC.

The chain has TRBV12-3 or TRBV12-4 and TRBJ1-5; 7 bases line up with TRBD1. This CDR3 has 15 residues. V trimming: 4 bases; J trimming: 0 bases; junction bases outside the gene matches: 3. DNA for the CDR3: TGTGCCAGCAGTTACAGGGGTTCTAGCAATCAGCCCCAGCATTTT. This gives the protein CASSYRGSSNQPQHF.

This clonotype showed up just a few times. The genes are TRBV11-3 and TRBJ2-5, with 7 bases fitting TRBD2. With 1 base clipped from V and 11 bases from J, the junction kept 16 bases outside the gene matches. This CDR3 contains 16 residues. The germline gives CDR1 SGHNT, CDR2 YENEEA. The CDR3 region is CASSLGGLPSYNEQYF. The CDR3 nucleotides are TGTGCCAGCAGCTTAGGGGGACTACCTTCATACAATGAGCAGTACTTC.

Points on this clonotype: One end of the junction varies from germline; a read error may be responsible. The chain recombines TRBV27 with TRBJ2-6; perhaps TRBD1 as D (5 bases). Per the germline V gene, CDR1 is MNHEY and CDR2 is SMNVEV (reference sequence). The CDR3 is 17 amino acids. CDR3 DNA sequence: TGTGCCAGCAGTCCTCGCGCCCCATACGGTGGGGCCAACGTCCTGACGTTC. Translating it yields CASSPRAPYGGANVLTF.

The chain links TRBV4-1 to TRBJ2-2; D perhaps matches TRBD1 (5 bases). The CDR3 length is 14 residues. V was cut by 6 bases and J by 1 base, with 9 bases left in between. Germline CDR1 reads MGHRA; CDR2 reads YSYEKL. The chain's CDR3 is CASSEDRNTGELFF. CDR3 coding DNA: TGCGCCAGCAGTGAAGACAGGAACACCGGGGAGCTGTTTTTT.

The chain joins TRBV11-2 to TRBJ2-7, with 9 bases matching TRBD1. The junction had 8 bases not matched to a gene; V was cut back by 3 bases and J by 2 bases. Germline V gene lookup returns CDR1 SGHAT and CDR2 FQNNGV. The CDR3 is 16 residues long. CDR3 sequence (DNA): TGTGCCAGCAGCTTTCGTTCCGGGACAGGGACCTACGAGCAGTACTTC. Its protein product is CASSFRSGTGTYEQYF.

In its sample, this clonotype is large. The rearrangement links TRBV6-1 to TRBJ2-3, with TRBD2 matching 14 bases. The end of the DNA is better explained by TRBJ2-5, so the J call may be wrong. The CDR3 extends over 20 amino acids. Per the germline V gene, CDR1 is MNHNS and CDR2 is SASEGT. CDR3 amino acids: CASSLDLRLAGGPSQETQYF. In DNA form, the CDR3 reads TGTGCCAGCAGCCTGGACCTCAGACTAGCGGGAGGGCCGTCCCAAGAGACCCAGTACTTC.

This clonotype was counted once. The chain combines TRBV10-1 with TRBJ2-5; D remains unclear. Germline CDR1 WNHNN, CDR2 SYGVQD (reference sequence). The CDR3 is made up of 11 amino acids. Trimming took 5 bases from V and 11 from J, leaving 12 bases between them. The CDR3 nucleotides read TGCGCCAGCAGTACTTACAATGAGCAGTACTTC. Translating it yields CASSTYNEQYF.

This clonotype is large by share. The V gene is TRBV6-1, the J gene TRBJ2-1; 9 bases map to TRBD2. The J call may be in error: the DNA end matches TRBJ2-7 better. The CDR3 has 16 residues. Germline V gene data show CDR1 as MNHNS and CDR2 as SASEGT. In DNA form, the CDR3 reads TGTGCCAGCAGTTCTCCCGGGACTAGCTCCTACAATGAGCAGTACTTC. This codes for CASSSPGTSSYNEQYF.

The chain joins TRBV11-2 to TRBJ2-3, with TRBD2 as a possible D gene (5 bases). The CDR3 runs 17 residues. Trimming cost V 4 bases and J 2 bases, with 19 bases left between them. CDR1 is SGHAT and CDR2 is FQNNGV in the germline V gene. CDR3 protein: CASSYADSPSFTDTQYF. The DNA for the CDR3 is TGTGCCAGCAGCTATGCGGACTCGCCCAGTTTCACAGATACGCAGTATTTT.

The V call is TRBV11-2, the J call TRBJ2-5; TRBD1 aligns across 9 bases. The V gene end was trimmed by 1 base and the J gene end by 0 bases; junction bases not matched to a gene: 0. Germline-derived CDR1 and CDR2 are SGHAT and FQNNGV. This CDR3 spans 15 amino acids. This CDR3 reads CASSLGDRDQETQYF. The CDR3 coding sequence is TGTGCCAGCAGCTTAGGGGACAGGGACCAAGAGACCCAGTACTTC.

V and J are TRBV6-6 and TRBJ2-4, with 12 bases aligning to TRBD1. The CDR3 has 22 amino acids. J lost 0 bases, V lost 0 bases, and 15 bases had no gene match. Per the germline V gene, CDR1 is MNHNY and CDR2 is SVGAGI (reference sequence). CDR3: CASSYSGTGGAYGELAKNIQYF. CDR3 DNA sequence: TGTGCCAGCAGTTACTCAGGGACAGGGGGCGCCTATGGGGAGCTAGCCAAAAACATTCAGTACTTC.

This clonotype was detected a few times. CDR3 sequence reads: CASSPGPMDNQETQYF. In DNA, the CDR3 is TGTGCCAGCAGCCCAGGACCGATGGACAATCAAGAGACCCAGTACTTC. This chain connects TRBV5-4 to TRBJ2-5, with D tentatively TRBD1 (5 bases). Trimming removed 4 bases at V and 2 bases at J, with 18 bases between. Germline CDR1 is SGHNT and CDR2 is YYREEE (reference sequence). This CDR3 region has 16 residues.

In its sample, this clonotype ranks as large (0.1 to 1%). J is TRBJ2-1 and V is TRBV6-1; TRBD2 agrees at 7 bases. The CDR3 spans 16 residues. The ends lost 5 bases at V and 9 bases at J; junction bases unmatched: 16. Germline assignment: CDR1 MNHNS and CDR2 SASEGT. CDR3 sequence (DNA): TGTGCCAGCAGTTGGTCCAAGGGCGGGAGCGTCAGTGAGCAGTTCTTC. It encodes CASSWSKGGSVSEQFF.

The V gene is TRBV24-1, the J gene TRBJ2-2, with D possibly TRBD2 on 5 matching bases. The V end lost 9 bases, the J end lost 5 bases, and 9 bases lay between the germline ends. The CDR3 length is 12 residues. Germline CDR1 and CDR2: KGHDR and SFDVKD. This chain's CDR3 is CATGSSTGELFF. The CDR3 DNA reads as TGTGCCACCGGGAGTAGTACCGGGGAGCTGTTTTTT.

This clonotype ranks as medium-sized. A junction end diverges from the germline sequence, so it may reflect a read error. The chain recombines TRBV7-7 with TRBJ2-1; TRBD2 is a possible D gene (6 bases). Germline V gene lookup returns CDR1 SSHAT and CDR2 FNYEAQ (reference sequence). The CDR3 totals 15 residues. As DNA, the CDR3 is TGTGCTAGCAGCCCGGCAGGGAGGAGTGGAGAGACCCAGTTCTTC. This translates into CASSPAGRSGETQFF.